The present T cell receptor (beta chain) was sequenced within a study of T-cell memory formation after mild COVID-19. General study points: Some clones that responded were present in memory (sampled pre-infection), which suggests cross-reactive memory joined. Mainly CM and EM harbored the contracting CD4+ clones; mainly EMRA harbored the CD8+ ones. Clones that contracted from day 15 to 85 had balanced CD4/CD8; later expanders were CD4+ biased.

5'RACE, which relied on constant-segment primers, yielded TCR alpha and TCR beta cDNA libraries carrying sample barcodes and UMIs. TCRdb reanalysed the 5' RACE reads using MiXCR and keeps one entry per CDR3 protein. The table shows under 400,000 distinct CDR3 sequences, with 25% to 30% occurring only once. The CDR3 is 14 residues long. The trim removed 6 bases at V and 4 bases at J, leaving 6 bases unmatched. Per the germline V gene, CDR1 is SNHLY and CDR2 is FYNNEI. With respect to this clonotype: Its antigen is still unknown.

Material: PBMCs or a T cell subset sorted from them (not recorded which). The gene calls are TRBV2 and TRBJ1-1; 9 nucleotides line up with TRBD1. The clonotype comes from an adult woman who had mild COVID-19 (a few samples of this study predate the infection). Cell type and time point are not known. The chain's CDR3 is CASSPDRGATEAFF. CDR3 nucleotide sequence: TGTGCCAGCAGCCCGGACAGGGGAGCCACTGAAGCTTTCTTT. Filled out from reference TRBV2 and TRBJ1-1, the complete variable domain reads EPEVTQTPSHQVTQMGQEVILRCVPISNHLYFYWYRQILGQKVEFLVSFYNNEISEKSEIFDDQFSVERPDGSNFTLKIRSTKLEDSAMYFCASSPDRGATEAFFGQGTRLTVV.